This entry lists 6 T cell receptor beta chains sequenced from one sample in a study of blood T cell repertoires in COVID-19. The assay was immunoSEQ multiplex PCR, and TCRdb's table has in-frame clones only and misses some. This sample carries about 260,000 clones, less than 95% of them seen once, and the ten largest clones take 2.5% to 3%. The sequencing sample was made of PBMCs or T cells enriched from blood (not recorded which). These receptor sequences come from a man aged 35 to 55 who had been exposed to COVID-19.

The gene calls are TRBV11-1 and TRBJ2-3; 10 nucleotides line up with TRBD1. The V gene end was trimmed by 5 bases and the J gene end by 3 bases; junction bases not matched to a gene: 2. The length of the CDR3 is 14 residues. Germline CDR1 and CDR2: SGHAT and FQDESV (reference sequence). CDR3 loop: CASSVGQGTDTQYF. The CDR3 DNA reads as TGTGCCAGCAGCGTGGGACAGGGGACAGATACGCAGTATTTT. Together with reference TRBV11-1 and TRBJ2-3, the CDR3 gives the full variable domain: EAEVAQSPRYKITEKSQAVAFWCDPISGHATLYWYRQILGQGPELLVQFQDESVVDDSQLPKDRFSAERLKGVDSTLKIQPAELGDSAMYLCASSVGQGTDTQYFGPGTRLTVL.

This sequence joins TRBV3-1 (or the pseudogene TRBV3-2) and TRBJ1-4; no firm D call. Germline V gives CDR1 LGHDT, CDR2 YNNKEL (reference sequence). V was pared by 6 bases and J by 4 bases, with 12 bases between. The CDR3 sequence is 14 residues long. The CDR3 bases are TGTGCCAGCAGGAAACCGGGAGTTAATGAAAAACTGTTTTTT. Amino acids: CASRKPGVNEKLFF.

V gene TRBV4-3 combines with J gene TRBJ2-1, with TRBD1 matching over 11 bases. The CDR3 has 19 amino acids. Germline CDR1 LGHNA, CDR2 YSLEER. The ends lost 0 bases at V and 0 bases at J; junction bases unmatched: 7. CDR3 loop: CASSQDPGQGVSSYNEQFF. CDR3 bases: TGCGCCAGCAGCCAAGATCCGGGACAGGGGGTAAGCTCCTACAATGAGCAGTTCTTC.

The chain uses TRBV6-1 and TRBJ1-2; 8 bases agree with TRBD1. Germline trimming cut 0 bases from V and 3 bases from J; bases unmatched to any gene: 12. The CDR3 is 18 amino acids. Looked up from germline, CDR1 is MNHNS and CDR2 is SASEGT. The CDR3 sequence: CASSEALPGDRSHYGYTF. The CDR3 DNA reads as TGTGCCAGCAGTGAAGCGCTTCCGGGGGACAGGAGCCACTATGGCTACACCTTC.

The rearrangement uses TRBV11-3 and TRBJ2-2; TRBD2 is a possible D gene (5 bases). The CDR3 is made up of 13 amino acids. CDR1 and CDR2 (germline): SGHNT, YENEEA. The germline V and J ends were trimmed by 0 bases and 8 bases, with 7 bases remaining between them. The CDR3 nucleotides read TGTGCCAGCAGCTTAGATCTAGCTGGGGAGCTGTTTTTT. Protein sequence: CASSLDLAGELFF.

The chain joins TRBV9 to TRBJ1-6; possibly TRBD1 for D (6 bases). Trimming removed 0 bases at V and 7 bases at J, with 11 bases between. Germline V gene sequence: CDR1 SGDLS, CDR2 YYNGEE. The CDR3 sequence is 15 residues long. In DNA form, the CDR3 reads TGTGCCAGCAGCGTAGATGCACAGGGCAATTCACCCCTCCACTTT. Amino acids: CASSVDAQGNSPLHF.